This record concerns one T cell receptor (beta chain) sequence. Additional DNA sequences in this sample encode the identical CDR3. Participants came from 20 to 25 US areas, aged roughly 18 to 89 years. This sample is part of a study of blood T cell repertoires in COVID-19. The wider study: Donors in Cohort 3 counted as recovered after two negative PCRs, clearance, or symptom resolution.

Trimming removed 1 base from V and 1 base from J, with 3 bases in between. This CDR3 contains 13 residues. Germline CDR1 is SGHAT and CDR2 is FQNNGV. In the authors' workflow: Reference gene primers were amplified, and this amplification served to estimate nucleated cell counts. Using immunoSEQ multiplex PCR, the repertoire was profiled, and TCRdb retains in-frame clones only, with some absent. V, J and clone size are taken as reported in that table, and D and trimming were inferred from the DNA itself. The data show fewer than 200,000 clones, 79% seen once. V gene TRBV11-2 combines with J gene TRBJ2-3; the D is unclear. The sequence derives from a woman aged 70 to 79 in a cohort exposed to, infected with or recovered from COVID-19 (not recorded which). Sample: PBMCs or T cells enriched from blood (not recorded which). The CDR3 loop reads CASSLAGTDTQYF. The CDR3 coding sequence is TGTGCCAGCAGCTTAGCTGGCACAGATACGCAGTATTTT. Using reference TRBV11-2 and TRBJ2-3 for the parts outside the CDR3, the full variable domain is EAGVAQSPRYKIIEKRQSVAFWCNPISGHATLYWYQQILGQGPKLLIQFQNNGVVDDSQLPKDRFSAERLKGVDSTLKIQPAKLEDSAVYLCASSLAGTDTQYFGPGTRLTVL.